A single sample gave rise to the 20 T cell receptor beta chains below, sequenced in a study of T cells in women clearing cervical HPV infection. Assay: immunoSEQ multiplex PCR; the TCRdb copy retains only in-frame clones and omits some. The sample table includes about 20,000 clones. The specimen sequenced was blood buffy coat. These receptors came from a woman aged 18-70 years with a cervical HPV16 infection that either progressed to CIN3+ or cleared (not recorded which).

In regard to this clone: The read comes to an end 3 residues before the CDR3 does, leaving the germline J gene to fill in the end. The gene calls are TRBV2 and TRBJ2-1, with 7 nucleotides matching TRBD2. Germline V gene sequence: CDR1 SNHLY, CDR2 FYNNEI. V gave up 3 bases and J gave up 9 bases; unmatched junction bases: 20. The CDR3 is made up of 18 amino acids. The CDR3 sequence: CASSDPTRTAVGGTEQFF. Partial CDR3 DNA: TGTGCCAGCAGTGACCCTACGAGGACCGCCGTGGGGGGGACTGAG.

In regard to this clone: Sequencing ends 3 residues short of the CDR3 end; the germline J gene provides the rest. V is TRBV19 and J is TRBJ1-6, with unresolved D. CDR1 is LNHDA, CDR2 SQIVND, per germline (reference sequence). This CDR3 region has 14 residues. Deletions cut 4 bases from V and 10 bases from J, with 14 bases between. Incomplete CDR3 DNA: TGTGCCAGTAGTACCAAGAGGCCCGGGTCACCC. It is translated as CASSTKRPGSP. In full, the CDR3 is CASSTKRPGSPLHF.

In the case of this clone: Read coverage stops 3 residues before the CDR3 terminus; the germline J gene supplies the remainder. This chain connects TRBV20-1 to TRBJ2-5, with 10 positions matching TRBD2. The length of the CDR3 is 18 residues. Germline CDR1 reads DFQATT; CDR2 reads SNEGSKA (reference sequence). V lost 3 bases to trimming and J lost 4 bases; unmatched junction nucleotides: 17. CDR3 sequence: CSARLSSLAGAPRETQYF. The CDR3 DNA, read in part, is TGCAGTGCTAGGCTTTCCTCCCTAGCGGGGGCCCCAAGAGAGACC.

Turning to this clone: The read ends 3 residues before the CDR3 terminus; that terminus is restored from the germline J gene. The rearrangement links TRBV5-1 to TRBJ1-1; 7 bases align to TRBD1. The ends lost 5 bases at V and 1 base at J; junction bases unmatched: 8. The CDR3 is made up of 15 amino acids. CDR1 and CDR2 (germline): SGHRS, YFSETQ. The DNA read from the CDR3 is TGCGCCAGCAGACTCACAGGGGCCGAGAACACTGAA. Translation gives CASRLTGAENTE. The complete CDR3 sequence is CASRLTGAENTEAFF.

Worth noting for this clone: The CDR3 goes on 3 residues after the read ends, and that part is filled in from the germline J gene. The chain recombines TRBV6-1 with TRBJ2-2; no clear D gene. The CDR3 loop spans 14 amino acids. Germline V gives CDR1 MNHNS, CDR2 SASEGT. The CDR3 sequence is CASSDRPVNEKLFF. The CDR3 bases that were read are TGTGCCAGCAGTGATCGTCCAGTCAATGAAAAG.

On this clone: The read ends 3 residues early relative to the CDR3; the germline J gene fills the gap. V is TRBV23-1 and J is TRBJ1-5, with D possibly matching TRBD1 (5 bases). TRBV23-1 is an ORF, and what it does is uncertain. This CDR3 comprises 14 residues. V lost 6 bases and J lost 4, with 13 bases in between. CDR3 loop: CASRVKRGNQPQHF. The sequenced CDR3 bases are TGCGCCAGCAGGGTGAAGCGGGGGAATCAGCCC.

With respect to this clone: One end of the junction is discordant with germline, which a read error may explain. The observed sequence ends 3 residues before the CDR3 terminus, with the missing tail filled in from the germline J gene. This sequence joins TRBV4-2 and TRBJ2-2; a weak D match, TRBD2 (5 bases). Germline-derived CDR1 and CDR2 are LGHNA and YNFKEQ. This CDR3 has 16 amino acids. The CDR3 DNA, read in part, is TGCGCCAGCAGCCAAGATCCGGCCGGGGAAACCGGGGAG. As protein: CASSQDPAGETGE. The CDR3, in full, reads CASSQDPAGETGELFF.

CDR3 protein: CASSLGSSNQPQHF. CDR3 DNA (partial): TGTGCCAGCAGCCTCGGGTCTAGCAATCAGCCC. The V gene is TRBV11-2, the J gene TRBJ1-5; no definite D call. The CDR3 is cut off 3 residues early in the read; its end comes from the germline J gene. Deletions cut 5 bases from V and 0 bases from J, with 8 bases between. This CDR3 contains 14 residues. Germline CDR1 SGHAT, CDR2 FQNNGV.

In the case of this clone: The missing CDR3 end, 3 residues past where the read stops, is filled in from the germline J gene. This chain uses TRBV6-1 with TRBJ2-5, with TRBD1 matching 10 bases. The junction had 13 bases not matched to a gene; V was cut back by 2 bases and J by 7 bases. The germline V gene encodes CDR1 MNHNS and CDR2 SASEGT. The CDR3 has 17 amino acids. The chain's CDR3 is CASSENRGQGPRWTQYF. CDR3 bases read: TGTGCCAGCAGTGAAAATCGGGGACAGGGGCCGCGGTGGACC.

On this clone: The read terminates 3 residues ahead of where the CDR3 ends, so the germline J gene completes it. The chain employs TRBV7-6 and TRBJ2-1; TRBD2 matches 13 bases. Germline CDR1 and CDR2: SGHVS and FNYEAQ. The CDR3 has 15 amino acids. V shed 5 bases and J 7 bases; nucleotides not matched to a gene: 5. The chain's CDR3 is CASSVLAGGGNEQFF. Incomplete CDR3 DNA: TGTGCCAGCAGCGTACTAGCGGGGGGGGGTAATGAG.

The sequenced part of the CDR3 DNA is TGTGCCAGCTCCGCCAGGACAGGGAACTTGTGGGGGACCTCCTACGAG. As protein: CASSARTGNLWGTSYE. The CDR3, in full, reads CASSARTGNLWGTSYEQYF. The chain uses TRBV19 and TRBJ2-7; TRBD1 matches 8 bases. Read coverage stops 3 residues before the CDR3 terminus; the germline J gene supplies the remainder. Per germline, CDR1 LNHDA and CDR2 SQIVND (reference sequence). V was clipped by 9 bases and J by 0 bases; unmatched bases: 22. CDR3 length equals 19 residues.

On this clone: The read terminates 3 residues before the CDR3 end, so the remaining end is supplied by the germline J gene. The chain combines TRBV6-1 with TRBJ1-1; 10 bases agree with TRBD1. This CDR3 comprises 15 residues. Germline lookup yields CDR1 MNHNS and CDR2 SASEGT. The part of the CDR3 DNA that was read is TGTGCCAGCAGTGAACTGGGACAGGGGTCAGTTAGA. Its protein is CASSELGQGSVR. The complete CDR3 reads CASSELGQGSVRAFF.

About this clone itself: The sequence runs out 3 residues before the end of the CDR3; the remainder is reconstructed from the germline J gene. The rearrangement links TRBV20-1 to TRBJ2-3; perhaps TRBD1 as D (5 bases). Trimming took 0 bases from V and 0 from J, leaving 10 bases between them. The CDR3 extends over 15 amino acids. The germline gives CDR1 DFQATT, CDR2 SNEGSKA (reference sequence). The sequenced CDR3 bases are TGCAGTGCTAGAGATTCATGGGGCAGCACAGATACG. Encoded protein: CSARDSWGSTDT. The whole CDR3 protein is CSARDSWGSTDTQYF.

A remark on this clone: The CDR3 end is not reached by the read, which stops 3 residues before it; the germline J gene fills it in. The chain uses TRBV7-9 and TRBJ1-1; D might be TRBD1 (5 bases). CDR1 is SEHNR, CDR2 FQNEAQ, per germline (reference sequence). This CDR3 is 12 amino acids long. The part of the CDR3 DNA that was read is TGTGCCAGCAGCCCAGAGACAAGGGGA. This codes for CASSPETRG. The CDR3 in its entirety is CASSPETRGAFF.

As for this clone: The CDR3 goes on 3 residues after the read ends, and that part is filled in from the germline J gene. J is TRBJ2-2 and V is TRBV20-1; 14 bases are shared with TRBD2. V was pared by 2 bases and J by 4 bases, with 15 bases of the junction left unmatched. This CDR3 spans 20 amino acids. Germline V gene sequence: CDR1 DFQATT, CDR2 SNEGSKA (reference sequence). Incomplete CDR3 DNA: TGCAGTGCTAGACCGGCCGGGACTAGCGGGGGTCTGAGGGGCACCGGGGAG. Residues: CSARPAGTSGGLRGTGE. The whole CDR3 is CSARPAGTSGGLRGTGELFF.

Notes on this clone: The CDR3 extends 3 residues past the end of the read, so its final part is completed from the germline J gene. The chain couples TRBV29-1 to TRBJ1-2; D not resolved. Trimming left V 4 bases short and J 5 bases short, with 11 bases between. Germline CDR1 is SQVTM and CDR2 is ANQGSEA. The CDR3 loop spans 12 amino acids. CDR3 DNA (partial): TGCAGCGTTGTAGGTCAGGAGTATGGC. Encoded protein: CSVVGQEYG. The entire CDR3 protein reads CSVVGQEYGYTF. Full variable domain (outside the CDR3, taken from reference TRBV29-1 and TRBJ1-2): SAVISQKPSRDICQRGTSLTIQCQVDSQVTMMFWYRQQPGQSLTLIATANQGSEATYESGFVIDKFPISRPNLTFSTLTVSNMSPEDSSIYLCSVVGQEYGYTFGSGTRLTVV.

In regard to this clone: The read terminates 3 residues ahead of where the CDR3 ends, so the germline J gene completes it. The chain has TRBV20-1 and TRBJ2-5; 12 bases line up with TRBD2. This CDR3 has 15 amino acids. After removal of 4 bases from V and 5 bases from J, the junction contained 8 bases not matched to a gene. Germline-derived CDR1 and CDR2 are DFQATT and SNEGSKA (reference sequence). The CDR3 bases that were read are TGCAGTGCTACTCCTAGCGGGGGGGCCGAGGAGACC. This codes for CSATPSGGAEET. The whole CDR3 protein reads CSATPSGGAEETQYF.

As to this clone: The read gets to within 3 residues of the CDR3 end, and the germline J gene fills in the rest. This chain uses TRBV10-3 with TRBJ1-5; D unclear. Germline values: CDR1 ENHRY, CDR2 SYGVKD. Trimming took off 10 bases at V and 2 bases at J, with 9 bases between the two ends. This CDR3 region has 12 residues. This chain's CDR3 is CATGSRNQPQHF. The CDR3 bases that were read are TGTGCCACAGGAAGCCGCAATCAGCCC.

Turning to this clone: The CDR3 extends 3 residues past the end of the read, so its final part is completed from the germline J gene. The rearrangement uses TRBV7-3 and TRBJ2-2, with D perhaps matching TRBD1 (5 bases). Trimming took 2 bases from V and 6 from J, leaving 7 bases between them. The germline V gene has CDR1 SGHTA and CDR2 FQGTGA. The CDR3 spans 13 residues. The CDR3: CASSLSGPGELFF. The part of the CDR3 DNA that was read is TGTGCCAGCAGCTTATCAGGGCCCGGGGAG.

CDR3 in amino acids: CASSRQFSNQPQHF. The sequenced CDR3 bases are TGTGCCAGCAGCCGACAATTTAGCAATCAGCCC. The V gene is TRBV2, the J gene TRBJ1-5; D gene ambiguous. The read finishes 3 residues shy of the CDR3 end, and the germline J gene is used to complete it. CDR3 length: 14 amino acids. The germline V and J ends were trimmed by 6 bases and 0 bases, with 9 bases remaining between them. Germline values: CDR1 SNHLY, CDR2 FYNNEI.